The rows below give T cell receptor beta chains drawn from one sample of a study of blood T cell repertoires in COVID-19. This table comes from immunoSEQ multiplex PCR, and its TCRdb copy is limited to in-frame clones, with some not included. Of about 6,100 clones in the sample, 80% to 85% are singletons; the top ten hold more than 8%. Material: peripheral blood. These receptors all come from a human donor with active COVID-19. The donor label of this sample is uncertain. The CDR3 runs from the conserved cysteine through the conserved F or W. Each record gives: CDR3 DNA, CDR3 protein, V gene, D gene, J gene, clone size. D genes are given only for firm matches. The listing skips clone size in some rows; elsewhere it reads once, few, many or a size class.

CDR3nt: TGTGCCAGCAGCGCCTCCCACGGGACAGCTAATGAAAAACTGTTTTTT
CDR3aa: CASSASHGTANEKLFF
v_gene: TRBV9
d_gene: TRBD1
j_gene: TRBJ1-4
abundance: .

CDR3nt: TGTGCCAGCAAAGAAGGATTCGGGGATGAGCAGTTCTTC
CDR3aa: CASKEGFGDEQFF
v_gene: TRBV28
d_gene: .
j_gene: TRBJ2-1
abundance: .

CDR3nt: TGTGCCAGCAGCTCCGGGACAGGTCCAACAAGGGAGCAGTTCTTC
CDR3aa: CASSSGTGPTREQFF
v_gene: TRBV7-9
d_gene: TRBD1
j_gene: TRBJ2-1
abundance: once

CDR3nt: TGCGCCAGCAGCCACCCGACAGGGTCAAGCAATCAGCCCCAGCATTTT
CDR3aa: CASSHPTGSSNQPQHF
v_gene: TRBV4-1
d_gene: TRBD1
j_gene: TRBJ1-5
abundance: once

CDR3nt: TGTGCCAGCAGCGTAACGGGCTACGAGCAGTACTTC
CDR3aa: CASSVTGYEQYF
v_gene: TRBV9
d_gene: .
j_gene: TRBJ2-7
abundance: .

CDR3nt: TGTGCCAGCAGTTCCCAGTATAGCAATCAGCCCCAGCATTTT
CDR3aa: CASSSQYSNQPQHF
v_gene: TRBV6-5
d_gene: .
j_gene: TRBJ1-5
abundance: .

CDR3nt: TGTGCCAGCACGCGCAACACCGGGGAGCTGTTTTTT
CDR3aa: CASTRNTGELFF
v_gene: TRBV2
d_gene: .
j_gene: TRBJ2-2
abundance: few

CDR3nt: TGTGCCAGCAGCTTGCTCCAGGGATATATCACAGATACGCAGTATTTT
CDR3aa: CASSLLQGYITDTQYF
v_gene: TRBV5-8
d_gene: .
j_gene: TRBJ2-3
abundance: .

CDR3nt: TGTGCCAGCAGCTTAGAATTGGGGAGCTCCTACGAGCAGTACTTC
CDR3aa: CASSLELGSSYEQYF
v_gene: TRBV7-6
d_gene: .
j_gene: TRBJ2-7
abundance: .

CDR3nt: TGTGCCAGCAGCTTAGGATTGGCAGGGGAGTCTGGCTACACCTTC
CDR3aa: CASSLGLAGESGYTF
v_gene: TRBV7-3
d_gene: .
j_gene: TRBJ1-2
abundance: .

CDR3nt: TGCGCCAGCAGCTTGGGTGGGAGTGGCCAAGAGACCCAGTACTTC
CDR3aa: CASSLGGSGQETQYF
v_gene: TRBV5-1
d_gene: .
j_gene: TRBJ2-5
abundance: .

CDR3nt: TGTGCCAGCAGCGGACTTAACAATGAGCAGTTCTTC
CDR3aa: CASSGLNNEQFF
v_gene: TRBV9
d_gene: .
j_gene: TRBJ2-1
abundance: few

CDR3nt: TGTGCCAGTTCATCGACAGGGTCCAATTCACCCCTCCACTTT
CDR3aa: CASSSTGSNSPLHF
v_gene: TRBV19
d_gene: TRBD1
j_gene: TRBJ1-6
abundance: .

CDR3nt: TGTGCCAGCAGTCCACAGGGTTATCAGCCCCAGCATTTT
CDR3aa: CASSPQGYQPQHF
v_gene: TRBV5-5
d_gene: .
j_gene: TRBJ1-5
abundance: few

CDR3nt: TGTGCTAGTGGTTGGGCTCAGGTGCCTCTCGAGCAGTACTTC
CDR3aa: CASGWAQVPLEQYF
v_gene: TRBV12-5
d_gene: .
j_gene: TRBJ2-7
abundance: .

CDR3nt: TGTGCCAGCAGCAAGATCCGGGCGCCGGGGGAGCAGTACTTC
CDR3aa: CASSKIRAPGEQYF
v_gene: TRBV7-2
d_gene: .
j_gene: TRBJ2-7
abundance: .

CDR3nt: TGTGCCAGCAGTATCCAGCGGGGTGGGGAGCTGTTTTTT
CDR3aa: CASSIQRGGELFF
v_gene: TRBV6-5
d_gene: TRBD2
j_gene: TRBJ2-2
abundance: .

CDR3nt: TGTGCCAGCAGCGTAAGCCGGCGGGCCAACACCGGGGAGCTGTTTTTT
CDR3aa: CASSVSRRANTGELFF
v_gene: TRBV9
d_gene: .
j_gene: TRBJ2-2
abundance: .

CDR3nt: TGCGCCAGCAGCCAGGAGGGACAGGGGGCGACTGGGGAGCTGTTTTTT
CDR3aa: CASSQEGQGATGELFF
v_gene: TRBV5-1
d_gene: TRBD1
j_gene: TRBJ2-2
abundance: .

CDR3nt: TGTGCCAGCAGCCCAAGGACAGGGGTAGCGGGCGGGGAGCTGTTTTTT
CDR3aa: CASSPRTGVAGGELFF
v_gene: TRBV11-2
d_gene: TRBD1
j_gene: TRBJ2-2
abundance: .

CDR3nt: TGTGCCAGCAGCACGGGGGTTACCCTCTCCTACGAGCAGTACTTC
CDR3aa: CASSTGVTLSYEQYF
v_gene: TRBV27
d_gene: .
j_gene: TRBJ2-7
abundance: few

CDR3nt: TGTGCCAGCAAACAGCCCTATAGCAATCAGCCCCAGCATTTT
CDR3aa: CASKQPYSNQPQHF
v_gene: TRBV28
d_gene: .
j_gene: TRBJ1-5
abundance: .

CDR3nt: TGTGCCAGCAGCTTGGTCCGGCGACTAGCGGGGGGAACCTCCTACGAGCAGTACTTC
CDR3aa: CASSLVRRLAGGTSYEQYF
v_gene: TRBV5-6
d_gene: TRBD2
j_gene: TRBJ2-7
abundance: .

CDR3nt: TGTGCCAGCAGCCTCTCCACAGATACGCAGTATTTT
CDR3aa: CASSLSTDTQYF
v_gene: TRBV5-4
d_gene: .
j_gene: TRBJ2-3
abundance: .